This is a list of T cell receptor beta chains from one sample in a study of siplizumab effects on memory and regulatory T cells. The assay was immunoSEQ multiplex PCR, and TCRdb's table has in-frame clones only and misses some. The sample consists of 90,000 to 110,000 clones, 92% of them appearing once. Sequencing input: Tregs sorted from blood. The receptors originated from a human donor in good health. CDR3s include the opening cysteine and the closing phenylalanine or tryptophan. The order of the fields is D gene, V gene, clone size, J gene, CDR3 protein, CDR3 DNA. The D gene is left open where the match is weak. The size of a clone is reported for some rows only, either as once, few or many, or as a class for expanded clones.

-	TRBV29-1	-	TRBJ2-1	CSVGVLSLEQFF	TGCAGCGTTGGGGTGTTGTCTCTCGAGCAGTTCTTC
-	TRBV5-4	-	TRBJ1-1	CASSLMSSGITEAFF	TGTGCCAGCAGCTTGATGAGTTCGGGGATCACTGAAGCTTTCTTT
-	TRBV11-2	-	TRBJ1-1	CASSRLRTTNTEAFF	TGTGCCAGCAGCCGATTGAGGACAACGAACACTGAAGCTTTCTTT
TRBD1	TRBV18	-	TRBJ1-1	CASSGQGGTEAFF	TGTGCCAGCTCAGGACAGGGGGGTACTGAAGCTTTCTTT
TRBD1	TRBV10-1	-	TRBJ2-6	CASSPTGAGANVLTF	TGCGCCAGCAGTCCTACAGGGGCCGGGGCCAACGTCCTGACTTTC
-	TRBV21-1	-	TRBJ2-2	CASSPPGQGADGELFF	TGTGCCAGCAGTCCACCGGGACAGGGGGCGGACGGGGAGCTGTTTTTT
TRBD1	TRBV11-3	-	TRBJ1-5	CASSYDRGGQPQHF	TGTGCCAGCAGCTATGACAGGGGGGGTCAGCCCCAGCATTTT
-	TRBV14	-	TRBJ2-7	CASSQAGLRNEQYF	TGTGCCAGCAGCCAAGCAGGGCTCCGAAACGAGCAGTACTTC
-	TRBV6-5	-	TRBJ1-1	CASSYRDSTFF	TGTGCCAGCAGTTACCGGGACTCAACTTTCTTT
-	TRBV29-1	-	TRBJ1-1	CSVERDLGLEAFF	TGCAGCGTTGAAAGGGACCTAGGTTTGGAAGCTTTCTTT
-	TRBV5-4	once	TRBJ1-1	CASSLDWLAGANTEAFF	TGTGCCAGCAGCTTGGATTGGCTCGCAGGGGCTAACACTGAAGCTTTCTTT
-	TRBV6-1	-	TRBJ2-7	CASKGVGVYEQYF	TGTGCCAGCAAAGGGGTCGGGGTCTACGAGCAGTACTTC
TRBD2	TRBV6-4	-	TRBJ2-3	CASRAGGGTDTQYF	TGTGCCAGCAGAGCGGGAGGTGGCACAGATACGCAGTATTTT
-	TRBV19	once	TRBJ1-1	CASSDPGMNTEAFF	TGTGCCAGTAGTGACCCAGGTATGAACACTGAAGCTTTCTTT
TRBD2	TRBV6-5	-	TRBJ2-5	CASSYRTSGFQETQYF	TGTGCCAGCAGTTACCGGACTAGCGGCTTCCAAGAGACCCAGTACTTC
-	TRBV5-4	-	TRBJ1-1	CASSFDGLNTEAFF	TGTGCCAGCAGTTTTGACGGCTTAAACACTGAAGCTTTCTTT